This TCR beta chain comes out of a study of cytomegalovirus exposure and HLA in healthy donors. Study-wide results and limits: In a later analysis, at a false discovery rate of 0.05, approximately 18,000 TCR beta sequences were associated with HLA alleles. Equally common other TCR beta chains were less clonally expanded than HLA-associated ones, a later analysis found. The listing of 160 or so TCR beta chains classed them as cytomegalovirus-associated.

Everyone who donated was a healthy bone marrow donor. The PCR contained 60 Vbeta and 13 Jbeta primers. The assay was immunoSEQ multiplex PCR, and TCRdb's table has in-frame clones only and misses some. The sample consists of 150,000 to 200,000 clones, less than 80% of them appearing once. Note on this clone: Its antigen is unknown.

The CDR3 consists of 14 residues. Trimming left V 2 bases short and J 6 bases short, with 11 bases between. The germline gives CDR1 SEHNR, CDR2 FQNEAQ (reference sequence). This receptor was identified in a man aged 35-49 years in good health and CMV-seronegative. Sequences were obtained from PBMCs. The chain recombines TRBV7-9 with TRBJ2-1, with D possibly being TRBD1 (5 bases). CDR3 loop: CASSLLGRANEQFF. In DNA, the CDR3 is TGTGCCAGCAGCTTATTGGGCAGGGCCAATGAGCAGTTCTTC.